This entry lists 14 T cell receptor beta chains sequenced from one sample in a study of T cells after yellow fever vaccination. Each CDR3 protein gets one entry after TCRdb re-called the 5' RACE reads with MiXCR. The sample contains 450,000 to 650,000 distinct CDR3 sequences, roughly 14% of which appear only once. Source: PBMCs, taken on the day of the yellow fever booster vaccination. The receptors stem from a man aged 30 to 39 who received the YFV17D yellow fever vaccine.

The CDR3 loop is CSGQTGGAGGYTF. DNA for the CDR3: TGCAGCGGCCAGACAGGGGGCGCAGGTGGCTACACCTTC. This sequence joins TRBV29-1 and TRBJ1-2, with TRBD1 matching over 10 bases. Trimming took 7 bases from V and 7 from J; bases not matched to a gene: 9. The CDR3 loop spans 13 amino acids. The germline CDR1 and CDR2 sequences are SQVTM and ANQGSEA.

CDR3 sequence (DNA): TGCAGTGCTAGTTCGGGACACCAACTTCATGGCTACACCTTC. Protein product: CSASSGHQLHGYTF. The chain is built from TRBV20-1 and TRBJ1-2; perhaps TRBD1 as D (6 bases). This CDR3 spans 14 amino acids. Germline CDR1 is DFQATT and CDR2 is SNEGSKA (reference sequence). The V and J ends lost 3 bases and 6 bases respectively, with 17 bases between them.

This clonotype was seen a few times. This chain uses TRBV12-5 with TRBJ2-1, with D unresolved. The CDR3 loop spans 14 amino acids. V dropped 3 bases and J dropped 2 bases, with 8 bases sitting between them. Germline V CDR1 and CDR2: LGHNT, FRNRAP. In DNA form, the CDR3 reads TGTGCTAGTGGTTTCGACGGACCCTACAATGAGCAGTTCTTC. Encoded protein: CASGFDGPYNEQFF.

In this sample, this clonotype turned up a few times. DNA of the CDR3: TGTGCCAGCAGCCAGGGTGTAGAATCACCCCTCCACTTT. Protein sequence: CASSQGVESPLHF. The chain uses TRBV3-1 and TRBJ1-6, with no clear D. The V and J ends lost 3 bases and 10 bases respectively, with 10 bases between them. Germline V gene sequence: CDR1 LGHDT, CDR2 YNNKEL (reference sequence). The CDR3 spans 13 residues.

This clonotype has a handful of counts. The gene calls are TRBV20-1 and TRBJ1-6, with D possibly matching TRBD1 (5 bases). With 1 base removed from V and 5 bases from J, the gap between germline ends came to 12 bases. This CDR3 comprises 15 residues. Germline V gives CDR1 DFQATT, CDR2 SNEGSKA (reference sequence). CDR3 bases: TGCAGTGCTAGAGGTCCGGGGCTAAATAATTCACCCCTCCACTTT. Its protein is CSARGPGLNNSPLHF.

This clonotype was observed a single time. J is TRBJ2-7 and V is TRBV20-1, with D perhaps TRBD1 or TRBD2 (5 bases each). This CDR3 is built from 12 residues. Between the trimmed V and J ends, which lost 4 bases and 4 bases, there was a span of 11 bases. The germline V gene has CDR1 DFQATT and CDR2 SNEGSKA (reference sequence). This chain's CDR3 is CSAMGESYEQYF. In DNA form, the CDR3 reads TGCAGTGCTATGGGGGAGTCTTACGAGCAGTACTTC.

Notes on this clonotype: A much larger clone is a single base away; this may be a read error. This chain links TRBV20-1 with TRBJ2-7; D is uncertain. Germline lookup yields CDR1 DFQATT and CDR2 SNEGSKA (reference sequence). The CDR3 is 16 amino acids. CDR3 in amino acids: CCARDLKARTSYEQYF. CDR3 nucleotide sequence: TGCTGTGCTAGAGATCTCAAGGCCAGAACCTCCTACGAGCAGTACTTC.

With regard to this clonotype: Relative to the germline gene, one junction end is altered; a read error may explain this. This chain links TRBV20-1 with TRBJ1-1; D gene unclear. There are 10 residues in the CDR3. Germline V gene data show CDR1 as DFQATT and CDR2 as SNEGSKA (reference sequence). The CDR3 protein is CSASERPGLF. Here the CDR3 DNA reads TGCAGTGCTAGTGAGAGGCCTGGACTCTTT.

This clonotype showed up just a few times. The rearrangement joins TRBV12-3 or TRBV12-4 to TRBJ2-1; 9 positions match TRBD2. The CDR3 is 17 residues long. J lost 8 bases, V lost 3 bases, and 14 bases had no gene match. The CDR3 reads CASSFTRTSDLFDEQFF. The CDR3 coding sequence is TGTGCCAGCAGTTTTACCCGGACTAGCGACCTGTTCGATGAGCAGTTCTTC.

This clonotype was counted a few times. This rearrangement joins TRBV18 to TRBJ1-1, with TRBD1 as a possible D gene (6 bases). The CDR3 has 17 residues. Trimming removed 6 bases at V and 1 base at J, with 21 bases between. Germline V gene data show CDR1 as KGHSH and CDR2 as LQKENI. The CDR3 protein is CASSSRISTGPNTEAFF. The CDR3 region has the DNA TGTGCCAGCTCTAGTCGTATCTCGACAGGCCCGAACACTGAAGCTTTCTTT.

The genes are TRBV29-1 and TRBJ1-2; perhaps TRBD1 as D (5 bases). This CDR3 comprises 11 residues. V shed 7 bases and J shed 6 bases, with 12 bases lying between them. From germline, CDR1 is SQVTM and CDR2 ANQGSEA. CDR3 sequence: CSARGENGYTF. The CDR3 DNA follows: TGCAGCGCTCGGGGGGAGAATGGCTACACCTTC.

The V gene is TRBV5-4, the J gene TRBJ2-3; D perhaps matches TRBD2 (6 bases). The CDR3 loop spans 14 amino acids. Trimming stripped 7 bases from V and 6 bases from J, with 18 bases between. Germline loops: CDR1 SGHNT, CDR2 YYREEE (reference sequence). The CDR3 loop is CASDGGSGEDTQYF. In DNA, the CDR3 is TGTGCCAGCGACGGCGGGTCGGGGGAGGATACGCAGTATTTT.

This clonotype appeared a few times. This chain links TRBV18 with TRBJ2-7; the D gene is possibly TRBD2 (5 bases). The germline gives CDR1 KGHSH, CDR2 LQKENI. Trimming stripped 3 bases from V and 3 bases from J, with 12 bases between. The CDR3 totals 14 residues. The CDR3 bases are TGTGCCAGCTCACCTCCTAGCCATAGCTACGAGCAGTACTTC. Encoded protein: CASSPPSHSYEQYF.

This clonotype has ten or more counts. This rearrangement joins TRBV20-1 to TRBJ2-1, with D possibly being TRBD1 or TRBD2 (5 bases each). The CDR3 has 13 residues. The V and J ends lost 1 base and 5 bases respectively, with 9 bases between them. Germline loops: CDR1 DFQATT, CDR2 SNEGSKA (reference sequence). The CDR3 protein is CSARGWDDNEQFF. The CDR3 bases are TGCAGTGCTAGAGGGTGGGACGACAATGAGCAGTTCTTC.